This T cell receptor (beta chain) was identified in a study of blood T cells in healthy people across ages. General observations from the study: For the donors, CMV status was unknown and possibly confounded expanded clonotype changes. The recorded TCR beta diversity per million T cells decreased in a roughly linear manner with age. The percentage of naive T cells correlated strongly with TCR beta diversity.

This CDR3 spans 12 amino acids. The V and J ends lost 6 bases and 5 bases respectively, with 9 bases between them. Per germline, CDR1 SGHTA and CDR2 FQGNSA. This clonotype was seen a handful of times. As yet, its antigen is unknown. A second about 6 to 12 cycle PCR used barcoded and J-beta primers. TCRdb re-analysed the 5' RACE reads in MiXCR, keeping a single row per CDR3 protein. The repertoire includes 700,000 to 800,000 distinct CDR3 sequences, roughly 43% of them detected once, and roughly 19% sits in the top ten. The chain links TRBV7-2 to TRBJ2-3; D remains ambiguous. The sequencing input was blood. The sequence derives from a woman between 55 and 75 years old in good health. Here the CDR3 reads CASRSWGDTQYF. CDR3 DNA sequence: TGTGCCAGCAGGTCTTGGGGAGATACGCAGTATTTT.